These T cell receptor beta chains were read from a single sample in a study of low-dose radiotherapy and immunotherapy resistance in tumors. TCRdb independently ran MiXCR on the reads; one entry per CDR3 protein. The sample lists about 100,000 distinct CDR3 sequences, roughly 20% occurring once. The material was PBMCs, obtained after low-dose radiotherapy plus immunotherapy. The source of these receptors is a male donor with prostate cancer. The CDR3 runs from the conserved cysteine through the conserved F or W. Each record gives: V gene, J gene, D gene, clone size, CDR3 DNA, CDR3 protein. A D gene is named only where the DNA matches it firmly. Only some rows state a clone size, as once, few, many or a class for expanded clones.

v_call: TRBV7-2; j_call: TRBJ2-5; d_call: TRBD2; clone_size: .; cdr3_nt: TGTGCCAGCAGCTTAAGCGGGGCTCTGTCGACCCAGTACTTC; cdr3_aa: CASSLSGALSTQYF
v_call: TRBV5-1; j_call: TRBJ1-4; d_call: .; clone_size: many; cdr3_nt: TGCGCCAGCAGCGCAATAGGGGGGCCATCAACTAATGAAAAACTGTTTTTT; cdr3_aa: CASSAIGGPSTNEKLFF
v_call: TRBV6-1; j_call: TRBJ2-7; d_call: .; clone_size: many; cdr3_nt: TGTGCCAGCAGTCAGATTAGAGGGGAGCAGTACTTC; cdr3_aa: CASSQIRGEQYF
v_call: TRBV19; j_call: TRBJ1-2; d_call: .; clone_size: .; cdr3_nt: TGTGCCAGTAGTATTTGGGGGGATAACTATGGCTACACCTTC; cdr3_aa: CASSIWGDNYGYTF
v_call: TRBV3-1; j_call: TRBJ2-1; d_call: .; clone_size: many; cdr3_nt: TGTGCCAGCAGCCAAGATCGGCGGAGGAGGGGTCTCAATGAGCAGTTCTTC; cdr3_aa: CASSQDRRRRGLNEQFF
v_call: TRBV6-2/TRBV6-3; j_call: TRBJ2-2; d_call: .; clone_size: .; cdr3_nt: TGTGCCAGCAGCCTCCAGGGGATCGGGGAGCTGTTTTTT; cdr3_aa: CASSLQGIGELFF
v_call: TRBV29-1; j_call: TRBJ2-5; d_call: TRBD2; clone_size: .; cdr3_nt: TGCAGCGTTGAAGATTGGGGGAGGGTGGACTTC; cdr3_aa: CSVEDWGRVDF
v_call: TRBV27; j_call: TRBJ2-1; d_call: TRBD1; clone_size: many; cdr3_nt: TGTGCCAGCACCGGGACAGTAAACAATGAGCAGTTCTTC; cdr3_aa: CASTGTVNNEQFF
v_call: TRBV10-3; j_call: TRBJ2-3; d_call: .; clone_size: .; cdr3_nt: TGTGCCGCGGGGGCGCGCCGGGGGATGGGCACAGATACGCAGTATTTT; cdr3_aa: CAAGARRGMGTDTQYF
v_call: TRBV2; j_call: TRBJ2-2; d_call: .; clone_size: many; cdr3_nt: TGTGCCAGCAGCCGGGGTTACGGGGAGCTGTTTTTT; cdr3_aa: CASSRGYGELFF
v_call: TRBV28; j_call: TRBJ2-5; d_call: .; clone_size: .; cdr3_nt: TGTGCCAGCAACCGGGCGCCGAGCCAAGAGACCCAGTACTTC; cdr3_aa: CASNRAPSQETQYF
v_call: TRBV12-3/TRBV12-4; j_call: TRBJ1-6; d_call: .; clone_size: .; cdr3_nt: TGTGCCAGCAGTTGGCAGGCCGATTCACCCCTCCACTTT; cdr3_aa: CASSWQADSPLHF
v_call: TRBV7-2; j_call: TRBJ2-1; d_call: TRBD2; clone_size: .; cdr3_nt: TGTGCCAGCAGCTCGCCTCTAGCGGGGAGCTCCTACAATGAGCAGTTCTTC; cdr3_aa: CASSSPLAGSSYNEQFF
v_call: TRBV6-5; j_call: TRBJ1-5; d_call: TRBD1; clone_size: many; cdr3_nt: TGTGCCAGGGACAGGGGGGGTTATAGCAATCAGCCCCAGCATTTT; cdr3_aa: CARDRGGYSNQPQHF
v_call: TRBV19; j_call: TRBJ2-7; d_call: .; clone_size: many; cdr3_nt: TGCGCCAGTACAGGACCGCACTCCTACGAGCAGTACTTC; cdr3_aa: CASTGPHSYEQYF
v_call: TRBV10-3; j_call: TRBJ2-7; d_call: .; clone_size: many; cdr3_nt: TGTGCCATCAGTGATAGGGCCTCCTACGAGCAGTACTTC; cdr3_aa: CAISDRASYEQYF
v_call: TRBV15; j_call: TRBJ1-5; d_call: .; clone_size: many; cdr3_nt: TGTGCCACCAGCAGAGACTGGAGAGCCGGGGGGGTAGGGCAGCCCCAGCATTTT; cdr3_aa: CATSRDWRAGGVGQPQHF
v_call: TRBV19; j_call: TRBJ2-3; d_call: .; clone_size: many; cdr3_nt: TGTGCCAGTGGTACTAGCTACACCTTGCATTTT; cdr3_aa: CASGTSYTLHF
v_call: TRBV4-1; j_call: TRBJ1-1; d_call: .; clone_size: many; cdr3_nt: TGCGCCAGCAGCCAAGGGCGACAGTCAGTGAACACTGAAGCTTTCTTT; cdr3_aa: CASSQGRQSVNTEAFF
v_call: TRBV26; j_call: TRBJ2-7; d_call: .; clone_size: .; cdr3_nt: TGTGCCAGCAGCACAGGGGGTCCTGACGAGCAGTACTTC; cdr3_aa: CASSTGGPDEQYF
v_call: TRBV5-6; j_call: TRBJ1-6; d_call: .; clone_size: .; cdr3_nt: TGTGCCAGCAGCTTCCCGGGACAAAGGGGTTCACCCCTCCACTTT; cdr3_aa: CASSFPGQRGSPLHF
v_call: TRBV4-2; j_call: TRBJ2-4; d_call: TRBD2; clone_size: .; cdr3_nt: TGTGCCAGCAGCCCCGAACTAGCGGGGGGGATAGACATTCAGTACTTC; cdr3_aa: CASSPELAGGIDIQYF
v_call: TRBV7-2; j_call: TRBJ2-7; d_call: .; clone_size: many; cdr3_nt: TGTGCCAGCGGAGGGACAGCGGCCCTCTACGAGCAGTACTTC; cdr3_aa: CASGGTAALYEQYF
v_call: TRBV5-1; j_call: TRBJ1-1; d_call: .; clone_size: many; cdr3_nt: TGCGCCAGCAGCGGGGGACGGGAGAACACTGAAGCTTTCTTT; cdr3_aa: CASSGGRENTEAFF
v_call: TRBV12-3/TRBV12-4; j_call: TRBJ2-2; d_call: .; clone_size: .; cdr3_nt: TGTGCCAGCAGTCCCCCCAGGGATCGATCAAAGGGGGAGCTGTTTTTT; cdr3_aa: CASSPPRDRSKGELFF
v_call: TRBV7-9; j_call: TRBJ1-2; d_call: .; clone_size: many; cdr3_nt: TGTGCCAGCAGCTTAGCGTCCGGATCCTATGGCTACACCTTC; cdr3_aa: CASSLASGSYGYTF
v_call: TRBV6-2/TRBV6-3; j_call: TRBJ1-1; d_call: .; clone_size: .; cdr3_nt: TGTGCCAGCAGTTACCCGAGAAACGGGGGCTTAAACACTGAAGCTTTCTTT; cdr3_aa: CASSYPRNGGLNTEAFF
v_call: TRBV6-2/TRBV6-3; j_call: TRBJ1-1; d_call: .; clone_size: many; cdr3_nt: TGTGCCAGCAGTTACGGAGTTTGGAGAAACACTGAAGCTTTCTTT; cdr3_aa: CASSYGVWRNTEAFF
v_call: TRBV5-1; j_call: TRBJ2-7; d_call: .; clone_size: many; cdr3_nt: TGCGCCAGCAGCTCACAGGGTCGAGATTACGAGCAGTACTTC; cdr3_aa: CASSSQGRDYEQYF
v_call: TRBV6-6; j_call: TRBJ1-4; d_call: .; clone_size: .; cdr3_nt: TGTGCCAGCAGTTACCGCACAGGTGCGCCTAATGAAAAACTGTTTTTT; cdr3_aa: CASSYRTGAPNEKLFF
v_call: TRBV11-2; j_call: TRBJ2-7; d_call: .; clone_size: once; cdr3_nt: TGTGCCAGCAGACAATTGGGGAGCTCCTACGAGCAGTACTTC; cdr3_aa: CASRQLGSSYEQYF
v_call: TRBV7-8; j_call: TRBJ1-4; d_call: .; clone_size: many; cdr3_nt: TGTGCCAGCAGCTTAGTAGTACGGCGTTATGGTGAAAAACTGTTTTTT; cdr3_aa: CASSLVVRRYGEKLFF
v_call: TRBV6-1; j_call: TRBJ2-1; d_call: TRBD2; clone_size: many; cdr3_nt: TGTGCCGCAAAGCGGGGGGGCCGCAATGAGCAGTTCTTC; cdr3_aa: CAAKRGGRNEQFF
v_call: TRBV7-3; j_call: TRBJ2-7; d_call: .; clone_size: .; cdr3_nt: TGTGCCAGCAGCCCAGACGGCAAGGGTTCCTACGAGCAGTACTTC; cdr3_aa: CASSPDGKGSYEQYF
v_call: TRBV5-3; j_call: TRBJ2-3; d_call: TRBD1; clone_size: many; cdr3_nt: TGTGCCAGAAGCCGAAGCGATAGTAGGGACAGGGGGCAAGCAGATACGCAGTATTTT; cdr3_aa: CARSRSDSRDRGQADTQYF
v_call: TRBV14; j_call: TRBJ2-5; d_call: .; clone_size: many; cdr3_nt: TGTGCCAGCACCCTAAGGGACCACCCGGGGGAGACCCAGTACTTC; cdr3_aa: CASTLRDHPGETQYF
v_call: TRBV20-1; j_call: TRBJ2-3; d_call: .; clone_size: many; cdr3_nt: TGCAGTGGCCTCAAAGCCTCTAGCACAGATACGCAGTATTTT; cdr3_aa: CSGLKASSTDTQYF
v_call: TRBV13; j_call: TRBJ2-7; d_call: TRBD2; clone_size: many; cdr3_nt: TGTGCCAGCAGCCCGGCAAGCGGGGGGGCTGGAGAGCAGTACTTC; cdr3_aa: CASSPASGGAGEQYF
v_call: TRBV11-2; j_call: TRBJ2-7; d_call: TRBD1; clone_size: many; cdr3_nt: TGTGCCAGCAGCATCGACAGGGCCGAACTGGCCGAGCAGTACTTC; cdr3_aa: CASSIDRAELAEQYF
v_call: TRBV10-2; j_call: TRBJ2-4; d_call: TRBD1; clone_size: many; cdr3_nt: TGCGCCAGCGGACAAACAGGGGGCGCGAATGAGAACATTCAGTACTTC; cdr3_aa: CASGQTGGANENIQYF
v_call: TRBV7-2; j_call: TRBJ2-7; d_call: .; clone_size: many; cdr3_nt: TGTGCCAGCAGCTTACAACGGGGGCCCGCCTACGAGCAGTACTTC; cdr3_aa: CASSLQRGPAYEQYF
v_call: TRBV5-5; j_call: TRBJ1-2; d_call: .; clone_size: .; cdr3_nt: TGTGCCAGCAGCTTGGAGGCGGGTCCTGGCTACACCTTC; cdr3_aa: CASSLEAGPGYTF
v_call: TRBV24-1; j_call: TRBJ1-1; d_call: TRBD1; clone_size: many; cdr3_nt: TGTGCCACCAGGGACCGACAGGGCACTGAAGCTTTCTTT; cdr3_aa: CATRDRQGTEAFF
v_call: TRBV10-2; j_call: TRBJ2-7; d_call: .; clone_size: many; cdr3_nt: TGCGCCAGCAGTGCGGAGCTCACCAGCTCCTACGAGCAGTACTTC; cdr3_aa: CASSAELTSSYEQYF
v_call: TRBV30; j_call: TRBJ1-5; d_call: .; clone_size: many; cdr3_nt: TGTGCCTGGGCCTCGAGCCTTGAACAGCCCCAGCATTTT; cdr3_aa: CAWASSLEQPQHF
v_call: TRBV6-1; j_call: TRBJ1-1; d_call: .; clone_size: many; cdr3_nt: TGTGCCAGCAGCCTACCGAGGCAGCGAAACGGAATATCTGAAGCTTTCTTT; cdr3_aa: CASSLPRQRNGISEAFF
v_call: TRBV2; j_call: TRBJ1-2; d_call: .; clone_size: many; cdr3_nt: TGTGCCAGCACCTCGTCCCGGAAGGAGGGCGGCTACACCTTC; cdr3_aa: CASTSSRKEGGYTF
v_call: TRBV20-1; j_call: TRBJ2-3; d_call: .; clone_size: many; cdr3_nt: TGCAGTGCTAGATCGGGAGCTGGGAGCACAGATACGCAGTATTTT; cdr3_aa: CSARSGAGSTDTQYF
v_call: TRBV6-5; j_call: TRBJ2-5; d_call: .; clone_size: many; cdr3_nt: TGTGCCAGCAGTTACGAAGGGGTGGCTCTCCAAGAGACCCAGTACTTC; cdr3_aa: CASSYEGVALQETQYF
v_call: TRBV2; j_call: TRBJ1-5; d_call: .; clone_size: many; cdr3_nt: TGTGCCAGCAGTGCAGGGTTAGTTCAGCCCCAGCATTTT; cdr3_aa: CASSAGLVQPQHF
v_call: TRBV6-2/TRBV6-3; j_call: TRBJ1-5; d_call: .; clone_size: once; cdr3_nt: TGTGCCAGCAGCACTACAGGGTTTCTAAATCAGCCCCAGCATTTT; cdr3_aa: CASSTTGFLNQPQHF
v_call: TRBV5-1; j_call: TRBJ2-7; d_call: TRBD2; clone_size: few; cdr3_nt: TGCGCCAGCAGCCCGGCAACGGGGGGGAGGGGCGAGCAGTACTTC; cdr3_aa: CASSPATGGRGEQYF
v_call: TRBV3-1; j_call: TRBJ1-2; d_call: .; clone_size: few; cdr3_nt: TGTGCCAGCAGCCAAGATACCAGGGACTACACCTTC; cdr3_aa: CASSQDTRDYTF